This T cell receptor beta chain was sequenced in a study of technical replicates of blood from a few donors. Deletions cut 5 bases from V and 3 bases from J, with 12 bases between. The length of the CDR3 is 14 residues. In germline, CDR1 is SGHVS, CDR2 FNYEAQ. Method: immunoSEQ multiplex PCR; TCRdb's copy keeps in-frame clones and lacks some. The sample has around 50,000 clones; roughly 94% are singletons. The rearrangement links TRBV7-6 to TRBJ2-3; D perhaps matches TRBD2 (5 bases). This sequence was found in a human donor in good health. The source material was T cells isolated from PBMCs. CDR3: CASSLKRSTDTQYF. CDR3 coding DNA: TGTGCCAGCAGCCTTAAGCGGTCAACAGATACGCAGTATTTT.